The clone carrying this T cell receptor beta chain was found a few times. The antigen is unknown. V lost 1 base, J lost 1 base, and 7 bases lay in between. CDR3 size: 14 residues. The V gene's germline CDR1 is SGHTA and CDR2 FQGNSA. Constant-region reverse primers amplified full-length variable regions, followed by semi-nested Nested Universal Primer A PCR. TCRdb fed the 5' RACE reads into MiXCR, producing one record per CDR3 protein. The data contain under 65,000 distinct CDR3 sequences, around 20% of them singletons. Study observations and caveats: Tumor memory CD4+ T cell TCR gene usage was found to cluster with blood and lymph node memory CD4+ cells and with lymph node naive CD4+ cells. Tumor Treg TCRs overlapped most with tumor naive CD4+ cells. Whole repertoires were not studied in the larger cohort, only one V-J beta rearrangement.

Treg sorting used a CD4+CD25+CD127-/low gate. This receptor was obtained from a female donor with breast cancer. Sample: tumor-infiltrating Tregs sorted from the breast tumor. The chain uses TRBV7-2 and TRBJ1-2, with unresolved D. This chain's CDR3 is CASSLGRINYGYTF. The DNA for the CDR3 is TGTGCCAGCAGCTTAGGAAGGATTAACTATGGCTACACCTTC.